This section outlines one T cell receptor (beta chain) sequence together with its context. The assay was immunoSEQ multiplex PCR, and TCRdb's table has in-frame clones only and misses some. The sample includes about 39,000 clones, roughly 88% seen only once; the top ten take about 1%. The data stem from a study of PD-1 blockade in mismatch repair-deficient tumors. V gave up 8 bases and J gave up 0 bases, with 8 bases separating them. Germline V gene lookup returns CDR1 MNHNS and CDR2 SASEGT. The CDR3 totals 14 residues. The J gene is TRBJ2-6, the V gene TRBV6-1, with D unresolved. This clonotype was obtained from an adult with mismatch repair-deficient cancer. The sample consisted of PBMCs, taken roughly nine months after starting pembrolizumab. In nucleotides, the CDR3 is TGTGCCAGCCCCCAAAACTCTGGGGCCAACGTCCTGACTTTC. Its translation is CASPQNSGANVLTF.